The present TCR beta chain was sequenced within a study of blood T cell repertoires in COVID-19. Across the study: Acute and convalescent COVID-19 samples came from the United States, Italy and Spain. T cells, B-cell-depleted T cells, or PBMCs supplied cDNA or gDNA.

Germline CDR1 is LGHDT and CDR2 is YNNKEL (reference sequence). V was clipped by 4 bases and J by 2 bases, with 11 bases between them. The CDR3 extends over 14 amino acids. Original methodology: Estimates of nucleated cell counts were drawn from the amplification of reference gene primers. The repertoire was sequenced with immunoSEQ multiplex PCR; TCRdb's copy has only in-frame clones and lacks some. V and J calls and clone size are copied from that table; D and trimming were computed from the DNA. The repertoire holds a few hundred thousand clones, with 70% to 90% as singletons. This clone was seen a single time.

The chain has TRBV3-1 (or the pseudogene TRBV3-2) and TRBJ1-1; possible D gene TRBD1, 6 bases. Material for sequencing was peripheral blood. This receptor was taken from a woman between 25 and 40 years old with acute or convalescent COVID-19. This chain's CDR3 is CASSPQGVNTEAFF. DNA for the CDR3: TGTGCCAGCAGCCCACAGGGAGTTAACACTGAAGCTTTCTTT.